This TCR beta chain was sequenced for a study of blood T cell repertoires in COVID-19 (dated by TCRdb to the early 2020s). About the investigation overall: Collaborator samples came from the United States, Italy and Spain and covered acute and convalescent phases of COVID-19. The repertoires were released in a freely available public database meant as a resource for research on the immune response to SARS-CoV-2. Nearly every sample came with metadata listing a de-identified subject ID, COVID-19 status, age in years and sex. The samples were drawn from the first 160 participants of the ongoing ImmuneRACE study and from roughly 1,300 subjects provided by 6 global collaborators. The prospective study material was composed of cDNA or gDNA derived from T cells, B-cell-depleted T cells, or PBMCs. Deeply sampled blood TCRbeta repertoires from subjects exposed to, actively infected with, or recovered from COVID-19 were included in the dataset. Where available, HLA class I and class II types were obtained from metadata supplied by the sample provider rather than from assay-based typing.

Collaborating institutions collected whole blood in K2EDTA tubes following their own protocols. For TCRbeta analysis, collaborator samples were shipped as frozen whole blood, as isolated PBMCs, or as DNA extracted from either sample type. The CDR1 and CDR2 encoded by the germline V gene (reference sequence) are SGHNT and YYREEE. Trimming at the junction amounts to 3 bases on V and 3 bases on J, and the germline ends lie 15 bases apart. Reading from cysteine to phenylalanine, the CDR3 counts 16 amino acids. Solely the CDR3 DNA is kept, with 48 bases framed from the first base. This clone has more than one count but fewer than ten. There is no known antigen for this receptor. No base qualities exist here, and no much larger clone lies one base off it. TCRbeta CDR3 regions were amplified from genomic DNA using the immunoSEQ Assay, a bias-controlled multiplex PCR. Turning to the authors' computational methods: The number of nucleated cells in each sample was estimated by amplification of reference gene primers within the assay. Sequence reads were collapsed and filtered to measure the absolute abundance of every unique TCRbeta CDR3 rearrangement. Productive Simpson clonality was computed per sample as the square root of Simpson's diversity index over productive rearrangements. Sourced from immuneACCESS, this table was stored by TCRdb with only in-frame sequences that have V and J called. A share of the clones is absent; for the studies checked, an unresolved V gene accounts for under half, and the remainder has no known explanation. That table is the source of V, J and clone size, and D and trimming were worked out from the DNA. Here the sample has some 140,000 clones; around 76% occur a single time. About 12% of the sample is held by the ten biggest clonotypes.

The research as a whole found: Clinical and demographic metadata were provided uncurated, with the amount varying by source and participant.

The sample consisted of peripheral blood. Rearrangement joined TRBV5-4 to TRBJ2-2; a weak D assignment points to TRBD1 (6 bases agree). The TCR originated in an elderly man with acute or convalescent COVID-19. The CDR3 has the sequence CASSSSNNRDTGELFF. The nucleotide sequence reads TGTGCCAGCAGCTCGAGTAATAACAGGGACACCGGGGAGCTGTTTTTT.